This TCR beta chain came from a study of T cells in Graves' hyperthyroidism and ophthalmopathy. Across the study: Sampling of peripheral blood happened at initial diagnosis, prior to any treatment.

This clonotype was seen at least ten times. Antigen unknown. This CDR3 is 15 amino acids long. Germline V lookup: CDR1 SGHTA, CDR2 FQGNSA. Trimming stripped 5 bases from V and 5 bases from J, with 15 bases between. RNA transcripts provided the source from which TCR beta CDR3 regions were amplified. In the first-round RT-PCR of the TCR CDR3, the HTBI primer set was used. TCRdb re-analysed the multiplex PCR reads in MiXCR, keeping a single row per CDR3 protein. The sample includes hundreds of thousands of distinct CDR3 sequences, less than 25% of them seen just once. Findings of the study overall: A model built on 13 V-J features separated ophthalmopathy from stable hyperthyroidism.

Every diagnosis used clinical symptoms, serum thyroxine and TRAb, thyroid ultrasound and orbital computed tomography. 10 ml of fresh peripheral blood supplied the PBMCs. Sequenced sample: blood. This TCR was sampled from a man aged 30-40 years with Graves' ophthalmopathy. This rearrangement joins TRBV7-2 to TRBJ1-4; D gene ambiguous. DNA for the CDR3: TGTGCCAGCAGCCCGAAGTGGAGGTTCAATGAAAAACTGTTTTTT. Protein: CASSPKWRFNEKLFF.